The text below deals with one TCR beta chain. Per the study methods: How many nucleated cells were present was estimated from reference gene primer amplification. TCRdb keeps only in-frame clones here, not all; method: immunoSEQ multiplex PCR. V and J calls and clone size are those listed in that table; D and trimming were worked out from the DNA. Of 140,000 or so clones listed, approximately 88% are singletons. The sample originates from a study of blood T cell repertoires in COVID-19. Turning to the study itself: There were acute and convalescent COVID-19 samples, and they came from the United States, Italy and Spain.

The sample was peripheral blood. This TCR came from a man between 65 and 85 years old with acute or convalescent COVID-19.

The CDR3 sequence is CASSPGFATGDGYTF. CDR3 nucleotide sequence: TGTGCCAGCTCACCCGGGTTTGCTACAGGGGACGGCTACACCTTC. The chain is built from TRBV18 and TRBJ1-2, with 7 bases aligning to TRBD1. The germline V gene encodes CDR1 KGHSH and CDR2 LQKENI. Trimming at V came to 3 bases and at J to 8 bases, leaving 12 bases not matched to a gene. The CDR3 covers 15 residues.